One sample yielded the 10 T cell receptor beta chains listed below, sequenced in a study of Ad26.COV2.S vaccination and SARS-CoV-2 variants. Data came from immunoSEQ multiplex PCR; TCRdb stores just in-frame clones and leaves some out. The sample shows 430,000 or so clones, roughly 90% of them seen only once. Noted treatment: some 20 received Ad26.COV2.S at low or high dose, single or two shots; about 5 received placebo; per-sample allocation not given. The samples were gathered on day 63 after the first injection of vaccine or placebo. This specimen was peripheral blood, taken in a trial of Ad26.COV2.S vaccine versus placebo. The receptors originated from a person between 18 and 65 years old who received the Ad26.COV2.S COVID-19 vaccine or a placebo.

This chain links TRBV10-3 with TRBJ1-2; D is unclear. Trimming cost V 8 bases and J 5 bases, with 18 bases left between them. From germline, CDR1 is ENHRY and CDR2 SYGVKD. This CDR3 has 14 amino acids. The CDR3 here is CAILDSQVGYGYTF. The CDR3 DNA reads TGTGCCATCTTAGACTCCCAGGTCGGATATGGCTACACCTTC.

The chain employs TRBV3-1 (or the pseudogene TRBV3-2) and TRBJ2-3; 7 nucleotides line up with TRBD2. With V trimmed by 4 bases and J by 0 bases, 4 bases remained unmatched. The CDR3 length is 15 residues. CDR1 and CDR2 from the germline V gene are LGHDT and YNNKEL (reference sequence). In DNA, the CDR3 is TGTGCCAGCAGCCGGCTAGCGGCCAGCACAGATACGCAGTATTTT. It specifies CASSRLAASTDTQYF.

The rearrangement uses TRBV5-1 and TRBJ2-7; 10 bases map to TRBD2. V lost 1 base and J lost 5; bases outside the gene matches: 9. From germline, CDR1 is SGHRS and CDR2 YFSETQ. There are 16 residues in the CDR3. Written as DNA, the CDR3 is TGCGCCAGCAGCTTGCCACCGGGACTAGCGTTCAACGAGCAGTACTTC. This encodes CASSLPPGLAFNEQYF.

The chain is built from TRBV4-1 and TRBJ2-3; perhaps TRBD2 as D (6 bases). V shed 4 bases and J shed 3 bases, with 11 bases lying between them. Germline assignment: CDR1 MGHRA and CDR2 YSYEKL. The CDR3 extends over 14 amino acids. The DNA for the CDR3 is TGCGCCAGCAGCCTCGTCCGGGGGACAGATACGCAGTATTTT. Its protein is CASSLVRGTDTQYF.

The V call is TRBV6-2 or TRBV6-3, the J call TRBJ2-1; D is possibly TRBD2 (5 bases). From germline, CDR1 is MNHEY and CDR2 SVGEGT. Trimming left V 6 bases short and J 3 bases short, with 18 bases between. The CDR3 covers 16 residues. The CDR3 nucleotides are TGTGCCAGCAGCCGCCCCATAGAGGGTGGCTACAATGAGCAGTTCTTC. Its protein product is CASSRPIEGGYNEQFF.

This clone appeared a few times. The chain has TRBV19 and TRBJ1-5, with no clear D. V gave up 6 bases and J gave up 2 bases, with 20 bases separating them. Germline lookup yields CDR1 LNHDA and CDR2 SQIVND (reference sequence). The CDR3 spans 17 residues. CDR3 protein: CASRSRGLEAGNQPQHF. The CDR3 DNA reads TGTGCCAGTAGATCCCGAGGTTTAGAGGCCGGCAATCAGCCCCAGCATTTT.

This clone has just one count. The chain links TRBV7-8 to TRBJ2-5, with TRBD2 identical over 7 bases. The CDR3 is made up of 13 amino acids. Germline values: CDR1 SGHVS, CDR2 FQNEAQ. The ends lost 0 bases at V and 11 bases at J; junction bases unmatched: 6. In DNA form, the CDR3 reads TGTGCCAGCAGCTTAGCGGCGTCGGGAGGACAGTACTTC. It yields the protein CASSLAASGGQYF.

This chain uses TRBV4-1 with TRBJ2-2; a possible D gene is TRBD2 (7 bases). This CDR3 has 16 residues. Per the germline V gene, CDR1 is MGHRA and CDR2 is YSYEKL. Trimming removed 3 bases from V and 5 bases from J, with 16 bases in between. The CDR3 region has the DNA TGCGCCAGCAGCCATGGGCGGGGGCAGCGGACCGGGGAGCTGTTTTTT. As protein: CASSHGRGQRTGELFF.

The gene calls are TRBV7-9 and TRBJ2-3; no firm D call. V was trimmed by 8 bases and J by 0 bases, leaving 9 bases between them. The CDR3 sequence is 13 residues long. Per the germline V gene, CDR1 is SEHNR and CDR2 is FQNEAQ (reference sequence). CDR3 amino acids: CASLWLSTDTQYF. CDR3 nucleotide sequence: TGTGCCAGCTTATGGCTAAGCACAGATACGCAGTATTTT.

The CDR3 sequence: CASSPSGRASYEQYF. The CDR3 DNA sequence: TGTGCCAGCAGCCCCAGCGGGAGGGCCTCCTACGAGCAGTACTTC. This rearrangement joins TRBV7-9 to TRBJ2-7; 10 nucleotides agree with TRBD2. The CDR3 covers 15 residues. Looked up from germline, CDR1 is SEHNR and CDR2 is FQNEAQ (reference sequence). Trimming at V came to 5 bases and at J to 0 bases, leaving 4 bases not matched to a gene.